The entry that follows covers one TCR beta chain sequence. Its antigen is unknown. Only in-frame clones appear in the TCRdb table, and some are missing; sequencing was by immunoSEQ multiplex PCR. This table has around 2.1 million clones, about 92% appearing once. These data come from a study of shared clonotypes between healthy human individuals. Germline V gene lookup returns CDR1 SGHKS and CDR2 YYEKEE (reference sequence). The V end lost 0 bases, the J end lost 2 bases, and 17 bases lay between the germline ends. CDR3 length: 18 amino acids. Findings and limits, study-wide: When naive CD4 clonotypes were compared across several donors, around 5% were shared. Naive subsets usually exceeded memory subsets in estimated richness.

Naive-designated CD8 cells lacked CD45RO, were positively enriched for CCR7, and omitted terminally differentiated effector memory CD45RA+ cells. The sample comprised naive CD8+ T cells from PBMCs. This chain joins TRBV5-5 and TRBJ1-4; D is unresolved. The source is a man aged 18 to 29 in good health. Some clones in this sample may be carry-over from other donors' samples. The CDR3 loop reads CASSLAPFPALTNEKLFF. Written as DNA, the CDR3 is TGTGCCAGCAGCTTGGCCCCATTCCCCGCACTTACTAATGAAAAACTGTTTTTT. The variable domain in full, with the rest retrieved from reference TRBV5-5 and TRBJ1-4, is DAGVTQSPTHLIKTRGQQVTLRCSPISGHKSVSWYQQVLGQGPQFIFQYYEKEERGRGNFPDRFSARQFPNYSSELNVNALLLGDSALYLCASSLAPFPALTNEKLFFGSGTQLSVL.